This paragraph covers one T cell receptor beta chain sequence. The antigen is unknown. This sample is part of a study of shared clonotypes between healthy human individuals. In the study overall: A couple of women and three men aged 18 to 49 made up the donors. Every donor yielded three CD4 naive, three CD4 memory, two CD8 naive and one CD8 memory plate.

Several immunoSEQ plates held equal portions of the genomic DNA taken from each subset. This table comes from immunoSEQ multiplex PCR, and its TCRdb copy is limited to in-frame clones, with some not included. The table shows over a million clones, with roughly 98% occurring only once. Germline V CDR1 and CDR2: MDHEN, SYDVKM. The germline V and J ends were trimmed by 5 bases and 7 bases, with 15 bases remaining between them. The CDR3 consists of 14 residues. Findings and limits, study-wide: An effect of sequencing depth on clonotype sharing among donors was expected.

This sequence was found in a man between 25 and 39 years old in good health. The sequenced material came from naive CD4+ T cells sorted from blood. The subset here: CD45RA+ positively selected. The chain has TRBV28 and TRBJ1-5, with D maybe TRBD1 (6 bases). CDR3 loop: CASSPDRSPQPQHF. CDR3 nucleotide sequence: TGTGCCAGCAGTCCCGACAGGAGTCCGCAGCCCCAGCATTTT.